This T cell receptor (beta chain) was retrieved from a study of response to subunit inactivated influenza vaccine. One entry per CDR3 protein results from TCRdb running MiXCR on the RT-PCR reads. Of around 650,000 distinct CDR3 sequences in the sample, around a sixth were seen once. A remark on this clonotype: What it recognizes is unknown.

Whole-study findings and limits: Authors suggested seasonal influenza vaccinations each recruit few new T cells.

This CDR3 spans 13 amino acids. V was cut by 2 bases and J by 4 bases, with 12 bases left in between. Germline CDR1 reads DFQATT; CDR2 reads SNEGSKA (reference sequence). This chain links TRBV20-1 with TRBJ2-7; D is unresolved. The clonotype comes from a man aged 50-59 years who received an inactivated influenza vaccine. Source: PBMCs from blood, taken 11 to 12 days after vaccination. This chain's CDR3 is CSARPLTFYEQYF. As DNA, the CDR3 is TGCAGTGCTAGACCTCTGACATTTTACGAGCAGTACTTC.